These 2 T cell receptor beta chains were all obtained from the same sample, sequenced in a study of T cells after yellow fever vaccination (dated by TCRdb to about 2019). The library was produced with 5' RACE. The instrument was an Illumina NovaSeq 6000. The raw public data were reprocessed by TCRdb itself: fastp quality trimming at Q25, MiXCR clonotype calling, in-frame beta chains only. Merged by CDR3 protein, the rows form single entries marked with the most common genes and DNA. The sample table records about 14,000 distinct CDR3 sequences; 7.3% of these occur just once. The top ten hold about 1.6% of the sample. This specimen's treatment or condition label, per the study, means: live attenuated yellow fever vaccine strain. The specimen comprised PBMCs, either bulk or a sorted T-cell subset (CD4+, CD8+, memory, or dextramer-sorted; not recorded which), sampled on the day of the yellow fever booster vaccination. Receptors were obtained from a man between 18 and 29 years old who received the YFV17D yellow fever vaccine.

The V gene is TRBV9, the J gene TRBJ2-7; the D gene is possibly TRBD1 (6 bases). V shed 3 bases and J shed 6 bases, with 19 bases lying between them. Germline V gene data show CDR1 as SGDLS and CDR2 as YYNGEE. The CDR3 loop spans 15 amino acids. The CDR3 DNA is TGTGCCAGCAGCGAAACAGGGTTTTCATTCTCCGAGCAGTACTTC. Amino acid sequence: CASSETGFSFSEQYF.

This clonotype was picked up many times. The chain combines TRBV20-1 with TRBJ1-1; 7 bases map to TRBD1. The germline CDR1 and CDR2 sequences are DFQATT and SNEGSKA (reference sequence). The CDR3 is 14 amino acids. V lost 5 bases to trimming and J lost 3 bases; unmatched junction nucleotides: 9. This chain's CDR3 is CSAPSGQADTEAFF. The CDR3 DNA reads as TGCAGTGCTCCATCCGGACAGGCTGACACTGAAGCTTTCTTT.